The 28 T cell receptor beta chains reported below all come from one sample, sequenced in a study of beta chain features in type 1 diabetes. General study findings and limits: Researchers report that Type 1 diabetes patients had moderately but significantly shorter TCRB CDR3s across all four CD4+ subsets.

These receptors lack a known antigen. The sequenced template was cDNA made from the entire isolated RNA. Sequencing was performed with immunoSEQ multiplex PCR; in TCRdb, only in-frame clones are kept and a portion is missing. Of 160,000 or so clones listed, around 9% are singletons. The specimen sequenced was central memory CD4+ T cells from blood. These receptors all come from a woman aged 25 to 39 with type 1 diabetes.

There are a few counts of this clone. The J gene is TRBJ2-1, the V gene TRBV4-2, with TRBD2 matching 7 bases. CDR3 length equals 15 residues. After removal of 3 bases from V and 3 bases from J, the junction contained 5 bases not matched to a gene. Germline V gives CDR1 LGHNA, CDR2 YNFKEQ. The CDR3 DNA follows: TGTGCCAGCAGCCAGGGGGAGGGCCGCTACAATGAGCAGTTCTTC. This sequence encodes CASSQGEGRYNEQFF.

The chain has TRBV29-1 and TRBJ1-4, with 7 bases identical to TRBD1. CDR1 is SQVTM and CDR2 is ANQGSEA in the germline V gene. The CDR3 extends over 13 amino acids. The J segment lost 5 bases and the V segment lost 8 bases, leaving 8 bases of the junction unmatched. CDR3 in amino acids: CSTRQGGNEKLFF. Here the CDR3 DNA reads TGCAGCACCCGACAGGGTGGGAATGAAAAACTGTTTTTT.

The chain couples TRBV18 to TRBJ2-5; D possibly corresponds to TRBD2 (5 bases). Germline CDR1 KGHSH, CDR2 LQKENI. Deletions cut 0 bases from V and 5 bases from J, with 13 bases between. The CDR3 is 15 amino acids. CDR3 sequence reads: CASSPPSPGGETQYF. CDR3 bases: TGTGCCAGCTCACCACCGTCCCCAGGCGGGGAGACCCAGTACTTC.

This clone was seen only a few times. This sequence joins TRBV7-9 and TRBJ1-2; TRBD1 might be the D (6 bases). V lost 1 base and J lost 4, with 10 bases in between. The CDR3 is 14 residues long. Germline CDR1 and CDR2: SEHNR and FQNEAQ (reference sequence). The CDR3 reads CASSLEQGVYGYTF. CDR3 DNA sequence: TGTGCCAGCAGCTTAGAACAGGGAGTCTATGGCTACACCTTC.

The chain carries TRBV19 and TRBJ2-1; 8 positions agree with TRBD2. Germline CDR1 LNHDA, CDR2 SQIVND (reference sequence). The junction had 10 bases not matched to a gene; V was cut back by 2 bases and J by 16 bases. This CDR3 spans 13 amino acids. In DNA form, the CDR3 reads TGTGCCAGTAGTATACTTCATAGCGGGAACTTCTTCTTC. The encoded protein is CASSILHSGNFFF.

J is TRBJ2-1 and V is TRBV7-6; 14 bases align to TRBD2. This CDR3 region has 14 residues. J was trimmed by 9 bases and V by 5 bases; bases with no gene match: 3. In germline, CDR1 is SGHVS, CDR2 FNYEAQ. The CDR3, as DNA: TGTGCCAGCAGCCGGGGACTAGCGGGAGCTGAGCAGTTCTTC. Translated: CASSRGLAGAEQFF.

This clone was seen only a few times. The V and J genes are TRBV27 and TRBJ2-3, with D possibly being TRBD1 (5 bases). Trimming left V 2 bases short and J 4 bases short, with 19 bases between. The CDR3 is 17 residues long. Germline CDR1 and CDR2: MNHEY and SMNVEV (reference sequence). The CDR3 sequence: CASSLPPTVAQPDTQYF. The DNA for the CDR3 is TGTGCCAGCAGTTTACCCCCGACAGTTGCCCAACCAGATACGCAGTATTTT.

There are a few counts of this clone. J is TRBJ1-2 and V is TRBV29-1; 7 bases align to TRBD1. The CDR3 extends over 12 amino acids. The germline gives CDR1 SQVTM, CDR2 ANQGSEA. V dropped 7 bases and J dropped 4; count of bases not matched to a gene: 6. The CDR3 spells CSGSTGSYGYTF. DNA of the CDR3: TGCAGCGGGTCGACAGGGTCCTATGGCTACACCTTC. Full variable domain (rest looked up from reference TRBV29-1 and TRBJ1-2): SAVISQKPSRDICQRGTSLTIQCQVDSQVTMMFWYRQQPGQSLTLIATANQGSEATYESGFVIDKFPISRPNLTFSTLTVSNMSPEDSSIYLCSGSTGSYGYTFGSGTRLTVV.

This clone was detected only a few times. The chain employs TRBV5-1 and TRBJ2-7, with 7 nucleotides matching TRBD2. Per the germline V gene, CDR1 is SGHRS and CDR2 is YFSETQ. This CDR3 region has 16 residues. The V gene end was trimmed by 6 bases and the J gene end by 4 bases; junction bases not matched to a gene: 16. CDR3 nucleotide sequence: TGCGCCAGCAACCCTGGGAGTGCGGGAGTGACTTACGAGCAGTACTTC. It translates to CASNPGSAGVTYEQYF.

This clone came up a few times. The chain combines TRBV28 with TRBJ1-1, with a tentative D call TRBD1 (6 bases). Trimming took 6 bases from V and 3 from J, leaving 17 bases between them. Germline V gives CDR1 MDHEN, CDR2 SYDVKM. This CDR3 is 15 amino acids long. The CDR3 loop reads CASRVPGTRYTEAFF. CDR3 sequence (DNA): TGTGCCAGCAGAGTACCGGGGACAAGGTACACTGAAGCTTTCTTT.

This clone was detected many times. The J gene is TRBJ2-1, the V gene TRBV2; the D gene is possibly TRBD1 (6 bases). The V and J ends lost 6 bases and 2 bases respectively, with 8 bases between them. CDR1 is SNHLY and CDR2 is FYNNEI in the germline V gene. CDR3 length: 13 amino acids. CDR3 residues: CASRPGAYNEQFF. The CDR3 DNA reads as TGTGCCAGCAGGCCAGGGGCCTACAATGAGCAGTTCTTC.

Only a few counts were recorded for this clone. The rearrangement links TRBV15 to TRBJ1-4, with D perhaps TRBD1 (6 bases). The germline gives CDR1 LNHNV, CDR2 YYDKDF (reference sequence). V was clipped by 1 base and J by 6 bases, with 6 bases between them. The CDR3 is 13 amino acids. CDR3 DNA: TGTGCCACCAGCAGAGGGACAGATGAAAAACTGTTTTTT. Encoded protein: CATSRGTDEKLFF.

The table lists this clone with a few counts. CDR3 residues: CAWSYTRETQYF. For the CDR3, the DNA is TGTGCCTGGAGTTATACCAGGGAGACCCAGTACTTC. The genes are TRBV30 and TRBJ2-5; D is unclear. V was trimmed by 2 bases and J by 5 bases, leaving 9 bases between them. Germline values: CDR1 GTSNPN, CDR2 SVGIG (reference sequence). This CDR3 comprises 12 residues. Full variable domain (missing parts from reference TRBV30 and TRBJ2-5): SQTIHQWPATLVQPVGSPLSLECTVEGTSNPNLYWYRQAAGRGLQLLFYSVGIGQISSEVPQNLSASRPQDRQFILSSKKLLLSDSGFYLCAWSYTRETQYFGPGTRLLVL.

This clone was counted a few times. V usage is TRBV7-8 and J usage is TRBJ2-6; 10 nucleotides line up with TRBD1. V shed 5 bases, J shed 2 bases, and the junction held 3 bases outside the gene matches. The germline CDR1 and CDR2 sequences are SGHVS and FQNEAQ. The CDR3 runs 16 residues. As DNA, the CDR3 is TGTGCCAGCAGCCTGACAGGGGGCGCTGGGGCCAACGTCCTGACTTTC. Translating it yields CASSLTGGAGANVLTF.

Only a few counts were recorded for this clone. The chain carries TRBV5-1 and TRBJ2-5; 12 bases match TRBD2. The CDR3 is 16 amino acids. Germline V gives CDR1 SGHRS, CDR2 YFSETQ. V lost 4 bases and J lost 4; bases outside the gene matches: 8. The CDR3 DNA is TGCGCCAGCAGCACCGGACTAGCGGGATTGGGAGAGACCCAGTACTTC. It is translated as CASSTGLAGLGETQYF.

This chain links TRBV14 with TRBJ2-4, with 7 bases identical to TRBD2. The CDR3 has 13 amino acids. Germline V gene sequence: CDR1 SGHDN, CDR2 FVKESK. The V segment lost 3 bases and the J segment 8 bases; nucleotides outside the gene matches: 4. The chain's CDR3 is CASSHGGRDIQYF. CDR3 coding DNA: TGTGCCAGCAGCCATGGGGGGAGGGACATTCAGTACTTC.

This chain uses TRBV28 with TRBJ2-6; 8 nucleotides align to TRBD1. The trim removed 2 bases at V and 2 bases at J, leaving 5 bases unmatched. In germline, CDR1 is MDHEN, CDR2 SYDVKM. This CDR3 spans 17 amino acids. The CDR3 sequence: CASSLGGRGPGANVLTF. The CDR3 nucleotides read TGTGCCAGCAGTTTAGGAGGCAGGGGGCCTGGGGCCAACGTCCTGACTTTC.

The rearrangement uses TRBV15 and TRBJ2-5, with D tentatively TRBD1 (5 bases). This CDR3 has 11 amino acids. The V end was cut by 0 bases, the J end by 9 bases, with 5 bases between. Germline CDR1 is LNHNV and CDR2 is YYDKDF (reference sequence). CDR3 in DNA: TGTGCCACCAGCAGAGAAGGGGCCCAGTACTTC. It yields the protein CATSREGAQYF. The variable domain in full, with the rest retrieved from reference TRBV15 and TRBJ2-5, is DAMVIQNPRYQVTQFGKPVTLSCSQTLNHNVMYWYQQKSSQAPKLLFHYYDKDFNNEADTPDNFQSRRPNTSFCFLDIRSPGLGDTAMYLCATSREGAQYFGPGTRLLVL.

There are a few counts of this clone. The V and J genes are TRBV6-6 and TRBJ1-2; D is perhaps TRBD1 (5 bases). The germline gives CDR1 MNHNY, CDR2 SVGAGI (reference sequence). With 2 bases removed from V and 5 bases from J, the gap between germline ends came to 18 bases. CDR3 length: 16 amino acids. CDR3 in DNA: TGTGCCAGCAGTTACCGAACCGGCGGGGGTAGTTATGGCTACACCTTC. Translated, it gives CASSYRTGGGSYGYTF.

The chain combines TRBV30 with TRBJ1-2; D not certain. The CDR3 runs 12 residues. V was pared by 4 bases and J by 7 bases, with 13 bases between. Germline V lookup: CDR1 GTSNPN, CDR2 SVGIG (reference sequence). CDR3 loop: CAWTARAGGYTF. CDR3 in DNA: TGTGCCTGGACAGCCCGTGCAGGTGGCTACACCTTC.

In this sample, this clone turned up many times. The rearrangement links TRBV29-1 to TRBJ2-3; 7 bases agree with TRBD1. CDR3 length: 13 amino acids. The junction had 5 bases not matched to a gene; V was cut back by 3 bases and J by 5 bases. Germline V gives CDR1 SQVTM, CDR2 ANQGSEA. The CDR3 reads CSVDTGEGDTQYF. For the CDR3, the DNA is TGCAGCGTTGATACAGGGGAAGGAGATACGCAGTATTTT.

This clone showed up just a few times. The chain links TRBV10-3 to TRBJ2-7, with D unresolved. From germline, CDR1 is ENHRY and CDR2 SYGVKD. The CDR3 sequence is 11 residues long. V shed 3 bases and J shed 3 bases, with 3 bases lying between them. The CDR3 loop is CAISEHYEQYF. The CDR3 bases are TGTGCCATCAGTGAACACTACGAGCAGTACTTC.

This clone was detected only a few times. The chain is built from TRBV5-1 and TRBJ2-5; a weak D match, TRBD2 (5 bases). The CDR3 extends over 15 amino acids. V was shortened by 1 base and J by 4 bases, with 14 bases between the two germline ends. Germline assignment: CDR1 SGHRS and CDR2 YFSETQ. The CDR3 sequence is CASSLTRGEGETQYF. CDR3 sequence (DNA): TGCGCCAGCAGCTTGACGCGAGGAGAGGGAGAGACCCAGTACTTC.

This clone was observed a few times. The chain employs TRBV7-8 and TRBJ2-1; TRBD1 is a possible D gene (6 bases). The CDR3 sequence is 15 residues long. Germline assignment: CDR1 SGHVS and CDR2 FQNEAQ. Trimming removed 8 bases from V and 7 bases from J, with 21 bases in between. For the CDR3, the DNA is TGTGCCAGCTCGTTTACAGGGATGGGGGAGAATGAGCAGTTCTTC. Its protein is CASSFTGMGENEQFF.

This clone was seen a handful of times. The V call is TRBV30, the J call TRBJ2-5; D might be TRBD2 (5 bases). The V gene's germline CDR1 is GTSNPN and CDR2 SVGIG (reference sequence). The V end lost 5 bases, the J end lost 5 bases, and 6 bases lay between the germline ends. The CDR3 contains 10 residues. The CDR3 DNA reads as TGTGCCTGGGGCGGGGAGACCCAGTACTTC. Protein sequence: CAWGGETQYF.

Note on this clone: The identical CDR3 is also encoded by other nucleotide sequences in the sample. The CDR3 sequence is CASSFQGDTEAFF. CDR3 in DNA: TGCGCCAGCAGCTTTCAAGGGGACACTGAAGCTTTCTTT. V is TRBV5-1 and J is TRBJ1-1, with a possible D match to TRBD1 (5 bases). The CDR3 runs to 13 residues. Per germline, CDR1 SGHRS and CDR2 YFSETQ. V lost 2 bases and J lost 3, with 8 bases in between.

The chain employs TRBV5-6 and TRBJ2-3; 7 bases line up with TRBD1. Germline lookup yields CDR1 SGHDT and CDR2 YYEEEE. V was clipped by 5 bases and J by 4 bases; unmatched bases: 7. This CDR3 is 14 amino acids long. The CDR3 coding sequence is TGTGCCAGCAGTAATGGACAGGCTTCAGATACGCAGTATTTT. Translating gives CASSNGQASDTQYF.

The V call is TRBV7-2, the J call TRBJ2-1, with TRBD2 matching over 8 bases. The CDR3 consists of 16 residues. Germline loops: CDR1 SGHTA, CDR2 FQGNSA. Trimming cost V 5 bases and J 1 base; bases outside gene matches: 7. Here the CDR3 reads CASSPRLAKSYNEQFF. In DNA form, the CDR3 reads TGTGCCAGCAGCCCACGACTAGCGAAATCCTACAATGAGCAGTTCTTC.